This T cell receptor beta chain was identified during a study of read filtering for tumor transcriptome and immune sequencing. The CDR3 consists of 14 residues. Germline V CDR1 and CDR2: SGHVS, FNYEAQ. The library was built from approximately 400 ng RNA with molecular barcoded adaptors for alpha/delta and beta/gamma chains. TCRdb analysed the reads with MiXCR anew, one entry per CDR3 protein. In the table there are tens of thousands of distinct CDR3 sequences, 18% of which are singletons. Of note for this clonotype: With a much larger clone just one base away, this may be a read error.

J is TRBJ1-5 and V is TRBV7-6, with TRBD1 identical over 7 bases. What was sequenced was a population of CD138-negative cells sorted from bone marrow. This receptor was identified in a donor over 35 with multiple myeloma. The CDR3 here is CAGSTTGSNQPQHF. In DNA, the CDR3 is TGTGCCGGCAGCACGACAGGGAGCAATCAGCCCCAGCATTTT. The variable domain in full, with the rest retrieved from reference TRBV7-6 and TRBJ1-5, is GAGVSQSPRYKVTKRGQDVALRCDPISGHVSLYWYRQALGQGPEFLTYFNYEAQQDKSGLPNDRFSAERPEGSISTLTIQRTEQRDSAMYRCAGSTTGSNQPQHFGDGTRLSIL.